What follows describes a single TCR beta chain. The use of a sample-barcoded 5' primer and a J-beta primer mix characterized a second PCR of about 6 to 12 cycles. TCRdb reanalysed the 5' RACE reads using MiXCR and keeps one entry per CDR3 protein. The profile covers hundreds of thousands of distinct CDR3 sequences, with around 43% appearing a single time and roughly 18% taken by the ten largest. The sample belongs to a study of blood T cells in healthy people across ages. CDR1 is SNHLY and CDR2 is FYNNEI in the germline V gene. The CDR3 is 14 residues long. V was pared by 5 bases and J by 6 bases, with 17 bases between.

The chain recombines TRBV2 with TRBJ2-7; no clear D gene. The sequenced sample was blood. The receptor was isolated from a man between 60 and 75 years old in good health. CDR3 bases: TGTGCCAGCAGTAGGGATCTGGGGTCTCGCGAGCAGTACTTC. This codes for CASSRDLGSREQYF.